This TCR beta chain was sequenced in a study of blood T cell repertoires in COVID-19. Overall study: COVID-19 samples collected from the United States, Italy and Spain covered acute and convalescent phases.

The germline V gene encodes CDR1 MDHEN and CDR2 SYDVKM. The CDR3 spans 12 residues. The V segment lost 10 bases and the J segment 3 bases; nucleotides outside the gene matches: 5. Original analysis: For nucleated cells, counts were estimated from reference gene primer amplification. Sequencing was performed with immunoSEQ multiplex PCR; in TCRdb, only in-frame clones are kept and a portion is missing. V and J calls and clone size are as listed in that table; D and trimming were resolved from the DNA. Of over 250,000 clones listed, roughly 85% were seen once; the top ten hold more than 8%. The sequenced material came from peripheral blood. This chain links TRBV28 with TRBJ2-7; 8 positions agree with TRBD1. The TCR sequence derives from a woman in her 50s who had recovered from COVID-19. This chain's CDR3 is CAIKGQGYEQYF. In DNA, the CDR3 is TGTGCCATAAAAGGACAGGGCTACGAGCAGTACTTC. Based on the CDR3 plus reference TRBV28 and TRBJ2-7, the full variable domain is DVKVTQSSRYLVKRTGEKVFLECVQDMDHENMFWYRQDPGLGLRLIYFSYDVKMKEKGDIPEGYSVSREKKERFSLILESASTNQTSMYLCAIKGQGYEQYFGPGTRLTVT.